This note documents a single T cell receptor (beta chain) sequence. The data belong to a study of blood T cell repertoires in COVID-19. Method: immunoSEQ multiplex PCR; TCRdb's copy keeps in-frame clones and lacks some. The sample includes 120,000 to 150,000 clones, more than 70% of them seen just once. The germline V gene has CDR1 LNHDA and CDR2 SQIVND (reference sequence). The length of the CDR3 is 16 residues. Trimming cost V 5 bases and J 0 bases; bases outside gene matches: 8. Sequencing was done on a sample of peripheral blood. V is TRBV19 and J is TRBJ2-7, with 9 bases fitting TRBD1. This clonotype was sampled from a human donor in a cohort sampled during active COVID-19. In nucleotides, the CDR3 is TGTGCCAGTAGTTTCGCCGGGACAGGGAGCTCCTACGAGCAGTACTTC. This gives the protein CASSFAGTGSSYEQYF.